These T cell receptor beta chains were read from a single sample in a study of blood T cell repertoires in COVID-19. Sequencing was performed with immunoSEQ multiplex PCR; in TCRdb, only in-frame clones are kept and a portion is missing. The repertoire holds a few hundred thousand clones, with 70% to 90% as singletons. Input material: peripheral blood. These receptors were collected from a woman in her seventies with active or convalescent COVID-19. Both conserved end residues are part of each CDR3. The size entry is marked missing in some rows and otherwise reads once, few, many or a size class.

clone_size	v_call	cdr3_aa
-	TRBV29-1	CSALTGGAVEQYF
-	TRBV19	CASSIVDQPGYEQYF
-	TRBV6-5	CASSFDRDGSPLHF
-	TRBV5-1	CASSPGQGDQPQHF
-	TRBV27	CAAQGTSGGQETQYF
once	TRBV6-6	CASSYSGGINSPLHF
-	TRBV5-1	CASSLDGRGGNTIYF
-	TRBV6-2/TRBV6-3	CASRPLGAGTQYF
-	TRBV2	CASQVQDRASPLHF
-	TRBV2	CASSESLHSPLHF
-	TRBV7-2	CASSYIAGDTQYF
-	TRBV6-5	CASISIGESGNTIYF
-	TRBV11-2	CASSLAEGQGGYTF
few	TRBV6-5	CASSYGGGTTEAFF
many	TRBV9	CASSVEQQSSADTQYF
-	TRBV5-1	CASSLGPWAGAYEQYF
-	TRBV2	CASSEEGGQPQHF
-	TRBV7-2	CASSLGTGVPSQPQHF